Presented here are 32 T cell receptor beta chains from one specimen sequenced in a study of cytomegalovirus exposure and HLA in healthy donors. It was with 60 Vbeta and 13 Jbeta primers that the PCR ran. Generated by immunoSEQ multiplex PCR, the TCRdb table keeps only in-frame clones and is missing some. This table has 170,000 or so clones, around 80% appearing once. The specimen sequenced was PBMCs. Receptors were obtained from a woman aged 60 to 75 in good health and CMV-seropositive.

This clone was detected a few times. V gene TRBV23-1 combines with J gene TRBJ2-3, with no clear D. TRBV23-1 is treated as an ORF (open reading frame) with a function not yet certain. The CDR3 covers 13 residues. Trimming left V 0 bases short and J 4 bases short, with 5 bases between. CDR3 DNA: TGCGCCAGCAGTCAATCCAGGCCAGATACGCAGTATTTT. As protein: CASSQSRPDTQYF.

The gene calls are TRBV2 and TRBJ2-7; D possibly corresponds to TRBD2 (5 bases). The V and J ends lost 10 bases and 0 bases respectively, with 19 bases between them. CDR1 and CDR2 from the germline V gene are SNHLY and FYNNEI. The CDR3 contains 15 residues. The CDR3 DNA reads TGTGCCACCCCCGGAGGAACTAACTTCTCCTACGAGCAGTACTTC. The encoded protein is CATPGGTNFSYEQYF. Variable domain in full (rest from reference TRBV2 and TRBJ2-7): EPEVTQTPSHQVTQMGQEVILRCVPISNHLYFYWYRQILGQKVEFLVSFYNNEISEKSEIFDDQFSVERPDGSNFTLKIRSTKLEDSAMYFCATPGGTNFSYEQYFGPGTRLTVT.

The chain links TRBV2 to TRBJ2-7; D perhaps matches TRBD2 (6 bases). The germline gives CDR1 SNHLY, CDR2 FYNNEI. Trimming shortened V by 7 bases and J by 5 bases, and 18 bases separated the two germline ends. The CDR3 spans 14 residues. The CDR3 loop reads CASTKTGRDNEQYF. The CDR3 nucleotides read TGTGCCAGCACTAAGACCGGGCGGGATAACGAGCAGTACTTC.

V usage is TRBV5-4 and J usage is TRBJ2-7, with TRBD2 as a possible D gene (6 bases). V lost 0 bases to trimming and J lost 0 bases, with 13 bases between them. CDR3 size: 16 residues. Germline-derived CDR1 and CDR2 are SGHNT and YYREEE (reference sequence). CDR3 loop: CASSLGVAASSYEQYF. CDR3 nucleotide sequence: TGTGCCAGCAGCTTGGGAGTAGCGGCGAGCTCCTACGAGCAGTACTTC.

This sequence joins TRBV10-3 and TRBJ2-1; 7 bases fit TRBD1. This CDR3 region has 14 residues. V shed 7 bases and J 7 bases; nucleotides not matched to a gene: 10. The germline V gene encodes CDR1 ENHRY and CDR2 SYGVKD. DNA of the CDR3: TGTGCCATCACCCCCAGGGAACAGGGGAATGAGCAGTTCTTC. This translates into CAITPREQGNEQFF.

This rearrangement joins TRBV27 to TRBJ2-7; TRBD2 matches 12 bases. The J segment lost 4 bases and the V segment lost 3 bases, leaving 4 bases of the junction unmatched. CDR3 size: 15 residues. Germline V CDR1 and CDR2: MNHEY, SMNVEV (reference sequence). CDR3 in amino acids: CASSFLAGGYYEQYF. For the CDR3, the DNA is TGTGCCAGCAGTTTCCTAGCGGGAGGGTATTACGAGCAGTACTTC.

As concerns this clone: The identical CDR3 is also encoded by other nucleotide sequences in the sample. The chain carries TRBV5-1 and TRBJ2-5; TRBD2 might be the D (7 bases). CDR1 and CDR2 (germline): SGHRS, YFSETQ. This CDR3 comprises 14 residues. With 4 bases removed from V and 2 bases from J, the gap between germline ends came to 12 bases. CDR3 nucleotides: TGCGCCAGCAGCCTGGGGGGGCAGCAAGAGACCCAGTACTTC. Translation: CASSLGGQQETQYF.

The chain is built from TRBV6-1 and TRBJ2-5; TRBD2 aligns across 9 bases. The CDR3 runs to 14 residues. The junction had 8 bases not matched to a gene; V was cut back by 7 bases and J by 5 bases. CDR1 is MNHNS, CDR2 SASEGT, per germline. CDR3: CASKRGATGETQYF. The CDR3 nucleotides read TGTGCCAGCAAGCGGGGGGCAACCGGTGAGACCCAGTACTTC.

This chain joins TRBV29-1 and TRBJ2-5; 9 bases match TRBD1. The germline V gene encodes CDR1 SQVTM and CDR2 ANQGSEA. CDR3 size: 15 residues. The V segment lost 7 bases and the J segment 4 bases; nucleotides outside the gene matches: 13. This chain's CDR3 is CSARQGGKGTETQYF. CDR3 sequence (DNA): TGCAGCGCCCGACAGGGGGGCAAAGGGACAGAGACCCAGTACTTC.

Only one count was recorded for this clone. The chain uses TRBV9 and TRBJ1-4; 9 bases fit TRBD1. Unmatched junction bases numbered 10, after V lost 7 bases and J lost 6 bases. This CDR3 has 15 amino acids. The germline V gene has CDR1 SGDLS and CDR2 YYNGEE. The CDR3 is CASQRGDRADEKLFF. As DNA, the CDR3 is TGTGCCAGCCAGAGGGGGGACAGGGCGGATGAAAAACTGTTTTTT.

The rearrangement joins TRBV28 to TRBJ2-7; TRBD1 is a possible D gene (5 bases). Between the trimmed V and J ends, which lost 5 bases and 1 base, there was a span of 27 bases. Per germline, CDR1 MDHEN and CDR2 SYDVKM. The CDR3 length is 19 residues. The CDR3 loop is CASSPSSYRLIPTSYEQYF. DNA of the CDR3: TGTGCCAGCAGTCCCTCCTCTTACAGGCTCATTCCCACGTCCTACGAGCAGTACTTC.

The CDR3 is CASSQGSGDRGIYGYTF. The DNA of the CDR3 is TGCGCCAGCAGCCAAGGGAGCGGGGACAGGGGAATCTATGGCTACACCTTC. This chain links TRBV4-3 with TRBJ1-2; 10 bases match TRBD1. The CDR3 extends over 17 amino acids. Per the germline V gene, CDR1 is LGHNA and CDR2 is YSLEER. Losses at the gene ends were 1 base for V and 4 bases for J; bases not matched to a gene: 9.

The chain uses TRBV9 and TRBJ2-7; tentative D call: TRBD2 (7 bases). The ends were cut back, 0 bases at V and 4 bases at J, with 14 bases in the middle. The CDR3 spans 15 residues. Germline V gene lookup returns CDR1 SGDLS and CDR2 YYNGEE. Written as DNA, the CDR3 is TGTGCCAGCAGCGTAGAGGGGGGAGGGCCGTACGAGCAGTACTTC. Protein product: CASSVEGGGPYEQYF.

CDR3: CASRPAGGRDTQYF. CDR3 bases: TGTGCCAGCAGGCCAGCGGGGGGGCGCGATACGCAGTATTTT. The chain couples TRBV7-2 to TRBJ2-3, with 10 bases identical to TRBD2. Germline CDR1 is SGHTA and CDR2 is FQGNSA. The CDR3 sequence is 14 residues long. V was pared by 6 bases and J by 6 bases, with 6 bases of the junction left unmatched.

The chain recombines TRBV27 with TRBJ1-2; 7 bases line up with TRBD1. The CDR3 totals 15 residues. Trimming cost V 4 bases and J 4 bases; bases outside gene matches: 9. Germline assignment: CDR1 MNHEY and CDR2 SMNVEV (reference sequence). The CDR3 nucleotides are TGTGCCAGCAGTTGGGCGGACAGGATCGGCTATGGCTACACCTTC. Encoded protein: CASSWADRIGYGYTF.

As to this clone: At one boundary the junction diverges from the germline segment, which might be a read error. The chain combines TRBV2 with TRBJ2-1; 7 bases are shared with TRBD2. Germline V gene sequence: CDR1 SNHLY, CDR2 FYNNEI. The CDR3 consists of 11 residues. In nucleotides, the CDR3 is TGTGCCAGCACTCCCGGGGAGGGTATGGTCTTC. Protein sequence: CASTPGEGMVF.

The chain joins TRBV28 to TRBJ1-1, with D uncertain. V shed 6 bases and J shed 2 bases, with 13 bases lying between them. The CDR3 runs to 14 residues. Germline V gene lookup returns CDR1 MDHEN and CDR2 SYDVKM. The CDR3 region is CASSLSSFNTEAFF. CDR3 sequence (DNA): TGTGCCAGCAGCCTATCGTCCTTTAACACTGAAGCTTTCTTT.

The chain employs TRBV29-1 and TRBJ1-5; D is perhaps TRBD1 (6 bases). Trimming shortened V by 7 bases and J by 2 bases, and 12 bases separated the two germline ends. CDR1 and CDR2 from the germline V gene are SQVTM and ANQGSEA. The CDR3 runs 13 residues. DNA for the CDR3: TGCAGCGCCCAGGGGCAGGGCAATCAGCCCCAGCATTTT. The encoded protein is CSAQGQGNQPQHF.

The gene calls are TRBV6-1 and TRBJ2-7; D is possibly TRBD2 (6 bases). Trimming left V 2 bases short and J 4 bases short, with 18 bases between. Germline V CDR1 and CDR2: MNHNS, SASEGT. The CDR3 runs to 16 residues. The CDR3 is CASSEQGGLSSYEQYF. CDR3 nucleotides: TGTGCCAGCAGTGAACAGGGAGGACTTTCCTCTTACGAGCAGTACTTC.

V is TRBV18 and J is TRBJ1-5, with D maybe TRBD1 (6 bases). The CDR3 consists of 16 residues. V gave up 4 bases and J gave up 0 bases, with 13 bases separating them. Germline V gene data show CDR1 as KGHSH and CDR2 as LQKENI. CDR3 residues: CASSRRGGDSNQPQHF. CDR3 nucleotides: TGTGCCAGCTCACGAAGAGGGGGTGATAGCAATCAGCCCCAGCATTTT. The entire variable domain, with the rest obtained from reference TRBV18 and TRBJ1-5, is as follows: NAGVMQNPRHLVRRRGQEARLRCSPMKGHSHVYWYRQLPEEGLKFMVYLQKENIIDESGMPKERFSAEFPKEGPSILRIQQVVRGDSAAYFCASSRRGGDSNQPQHFGDGTRLSIL.

This clone was counted between two and nine times. The chain uses TRBV28 and TRBJ1-2; weak D call: TRBD1 (5 bases). Germline V gene sequence: CDR1 MDHEN, CDR2 SYDVKM. This CDR3 region has 17 residues. V gave up 4 bases and J gave up 0 bases, with 18 bases separating them. CDR3 nucleotide sequence: TGTGCCAGCAGTTCTTTTGGCGGGGGGGATTCTAACTATGGCTACACCTTC. This sequence encodes CASSSFGGGDSNYGYTF.

As for this clone: A read error may produce the germline difference seen at one junction end. The chain couples TRBV2 to TRBJ1-4; TRBD1 matches at 8 bases. The CDR3 is 14 amino acids. Germline values: CDR1 SNHLY, CDR2 FYNNEI. In DNA, the CDR3 is TGTGCCAGCCGTGAAGTCACAGGGGGAGAAAAACTGTTTTTT. It is translated as CASREVTGGEKLFF.

This chain links TRBV5-1 with TRBJ1-5; D uncertain. Germline assignment: CDR1 SGHRS and CDR2 YFSETQ. CDR3 length: 14 residues. With 0 bases removed from V and 4 bases from J, the gap between germline ends came to 8 bases. CDR3 nucleotides: TGCGCCAGCAGCTTGGATAATATGAATCAGCCCCAGCATTTT. Encoded protein: CASSLDNMNQPQHF.

A note on this clone: One end of the junction varies from germline; a read error may be responsible. The chain employs TRBV7-6 and TRBJ2-2; 10 bases are shared with TRBD1. The V gene's germline CDR1 is SGHVS and CDR2 FNYEAQ. This CDR3 is built from 15 residues. CDR3 sequence reads: CASTLGQGGTGELFF. The CDR3 coding sequence is TGTGCCAGCACCTTAGGACAGGGGGGGACCGGGGAGCTGTTTTTT.

The rearrangement links TRBV18 to TRBJ1-1; weak D call: TRBD1 (5 bases). V dropped 8 bases and J dropped 1 base, with 11 bases sitting between them. Germline V CDR1 and CDR2: KGHSH, LQKENI. This CDR3 has 13 amino acids. In nucleotides, the CDR3 is TGTGCCAGCGCCAGGGACTGGAACACTGAAGCTTTCTTT. Amino acids: CASARDWNTEAFF.

This clone was observed a single time. The chain couples TRBV4-1 to TRBJ1-1; TRBD1 might be the D (6 bases). V gave up 5 bases and J gave up 1 base, with 14 bases separating them. The CDR3 has 15 residues. Per the germline V gene, CDR1 is MGHRA and CDR2 is YSYEKL. CDR3 amino acids: CASSFRGRANTEAFF. CDR3 DNA sequence: TGCGCCAGCAGCTTCAGGGGCCGGGCGAACACTGAAGCTTTCTTT.

By share, this clone ranks as medium-sized. The chain recombines TRBV4-3 with TRBJ2-2; 8 positions match TRBD2. CDR3 size: 15 residues. Germline CDR1 and CDR2: LGHNA and YSLEER. V was pared by 8 bases and J by 2 bases, with 7 bases of the junction left unmatched. The CDR3 DNA is TGCGCCAGCTCCATCCGGGGGGGCAACACCGGGGAGCTGTTTTTT. Amino acid sequence: CASSIRGGNTGELFF.

The rearrangement joins TRBV30 to TRBJ1-4; 10 bases are a match to TRBD1. Germline CDR1 and CDR2: GTSNPN and SVGIG (reference sequence). Trimming took 8 bases from V and 7 from J; bases not matched to a gene: 7. CDR3 size: 13 residues. The CDR3 DNA reads TGTGCCGGTCGACAGGGGGCGGGTGAAAAACTGTTTTTT. Amino acids: CAGRQGAGEKLFF.

This clone has just one count. The gene calls are TRBV7-9 and TRBJ1-4, with D unresolved. This CDR3 has 15 amino acids. Deletions cut 5 bases from V and 8 bases from J, with 18 bases between. Germline V lookup: CDR1 SEHNR, CDR2 FQNEAQ (reference sequence). CDR3 sequence: CASSPDRVGGEKLFF. In DNA, the CDR3 is TGTGCCAGCAGCCCCGACCGTGTTGGAGGGGAAAAACTGTTTTTT. Full variable domain (missing parts from reference TRBV7-9 and TRBJ1-4): DTGVSQNPRHKITKRGQNVTFRCDPISEHNRLYWYRQTLGQGPEFLTYFQNEAQLEKSRLLSDRFSAERPKGSFSTLEIQRTEQGDSAMYLCASSPDRVGGEKLFFGSGTQLSVL.

This clone was counted a few times. This rearrangement joins TRBV9 to TRBJ2-7, with 9 bases aligning to TRBD1. Germline CDR1 is SGDLS and CDR2 is YYNGEE. V shed 4 bases and J 6 bases; nucleotides not matched to a gene: 14. This CDR3 is 16 amino acids long. DNA for the CDR3: TGTGCCAGCAGCCTGACCGACGACAGGGGGGTTGGCGAGCAGTACTTC. As protein: CASSLTDDRGVGEQYF.

The gene calls are TRBV6-6 and TRBJ1-4, with D maybe TRBD1 (6 bases). The length of the CDR3 is 15 residues. V was pared by 11 bases and J by 0 bases, with 16 bases between. Germline V gene data show CDR1 as MNHNY and CDR2 as SVGAGI (reference sequence). The CDR3 coding sequence is TGTGCCGCTGGCACGGGGGGCCCAACTAATGAAAAACTGTTTTTT. Amino acids: CAAGTGGPTNEKLFF.

J is TRBJ2-1 and V is TRBV6-5; TRBD2 matches 14 bases. Germline loops: CDR1 MNHEY, CDR2 SVGAGI. V lost 1 base and J lost 16; bases outside the gene matches: 9. The CDR3 length is 15 residues. Here the CDR3 reads CASSYFGTSGSILFF. DNA for the CDR3: TGTGCCAGCAGTTACTTTGGGACTAGCGGGAGTATTTTATTCTTC.